What follows describes a single T cell receptor beta chain. Its antigen is unknown. The data are from a study of shared clonotypes between healthy human individuals. Cells designated naive CD8 were CD45RO-negative and were positively selected for CCR7, with terminally differentiated effector memory CD45RA+ cells excluded. Study-level findings and limits: The sharing of 4% to 5.5% of naive CD4 clonotypes was seen across several donors.

The table came from immunoSEQ multiplex PCR; TCRdb's copy has only in-frame clones and leaves some out. This sample has 1.5 million to 2.5 million clones, with about 95% found just once. Trimming removed 1 base at V and 2 bases at J, with 14 bases between. This CDR3 is 16 amino acids long. Germline loops: CDR1 LNHNV, CDR2 YYDKDF (reference sequence). The source of this sequence is a man between 18 and 29 years old in good health. This sequence joins TRBV15 and TRBJ2-5; TRBD2 is a possible D gene (5 bases). Sequenced material: naive CD8+ T cells sorted from blood. CDR3 region: CATSRVAGREQETQYF. The CDR3 nucleotides read TGTGCCACCAGCAGAGTGGCGGGCCGAGAACAAGAGACCCAGTACTTC.